Below are 19 T cell receptor beta chains sequenced from a single sample in a study of CD8 T cells in Susac syndrome. Reverse transcription of roughly 0.45 to 1 ug RNA used random hexamers. MiXCR, applied by TCRdb to the immunoSEQ multiplex PCR reads, yields one record per CDR3 protein. Of some 200,000 distinct CDR3 sequences detected, nearly 97% appear once; the ten largest clones hold 0.098%. Source material: CD4+ T cells from PBMCs. The receptors were gathered from a human donor with Susac syndrome.

The chain is built from TRBV2 and TRBJ2-3; 9 nucleotides match TRBD1. This CDR3 contains 14 residues. Germline CDR1 is SNHLY and CDR2 is FYNNEI. With V trimmed by 9 bases and J by 0 bases, 4 bases remained unmatched. The chain's CDR3 is CASHRGLSTDTQYF. Here the CDR3 DNA reads TGTGCCAGTCACAGGGGGCTCAGCACAGATACGCAGTATTTT.

This clonotype has just one count. The chain employs TRBV7-9 and TRBJ1-2; 8 nucleotides align to TRBD1. Germline V gene data show CDR1 as SEHNR and CDR2 as FQNEAQ (reference sequence). The CDR3 consists of 14 residues. J was trimmed by 2 bases and V by 3 bases; bases with no gene match: 2. The CDR3 sequence: CASSFGQGNYGYTF. The DNA of the CDR3 is TGTGCCAGCAGCTTCGGACAGGGCAACTATGGCTACACCTTC.

The chain links TRBV5-6 to TRBJ1-3; no clear D. The CDR3 has 15 amino acids. The germline V gene has CDR1 SGHDT and CDR2 YYEEEE. The V and J ends lost 2 bases and 8 bases respectively, with 17 bases between them. CDR3 DNA sequence: TGTGCCAGCAGCTTTCGAACAGTAGCTGTGGACACCATATATTTT. Translated, it gives CASSFRTVAVDTIYF.

The rearrangement uses TRBV11-2 and TRBJ1-6, with a weak D call TRBD1 (5 bases). The CDR3 loop spans 15 amino acids. The germline V gene has CDR1 SGHAT and CDR2 FQNNGV. Trimming removed 0 bases from V and 7 bases from J, with 10 bases in between. CDR3 region: CASSLEGRTNSPLHF. The DNA of the CDR3 is TGTGCCAGCAGCTTAGAGGGACGGACCAATTCACCCCTCCACTTT.

The chain is built from TRBV30 and TRBJ1-2; 7 bases align to TRBD1. CDR3 length: 15 residues. V lost 0 bases and J lost 8; bases outside the gene matches: 12. From germline, CDR1 is GTSNPN and CDR2 SVGIG (reference sequence). The CDR3 protein is CAWSVKGAGGAGYTF. Written as DNA, the CDR3 is TGTGCCTGGAGTGTCAAGGGGGCAGGGGGTGCGGGCTACACCTTC.

The rearrangement uses TRBV7-3 and TRBJ2-3; 13 bases are shared with TRBD2. Trimming at V came to 6 bases and at J to 5 bases, leaving 5 bases not matched to a gene. Germline CDR1 SGHTA, CDR2 FQGTGA. This CDR3 contains 15 residues. CDR3 in amino acids: CASREGLAGRDTQYF. The CDR3 bases are TGTGCCAGCAGGGAGGGACTAGCGGGGAGAGATACGCAGTATTTT. Variable domain in full (rest from reference TRBV7-3 and TRBJ2-3): GAGVSQTPSNKVTEKGKYVELRCDPISGHTALYWYRQSLGQGPEFLIYFQGTGAADDSGLPNDRFFAVRPEGSVSTLKIQRTERGDSAVYLCASREGLAGRDTQYFGPGTRLTVL.

This clonotype was seen once. The V and J genes are TRBV10-3 and TRBJ1-1; no reliable D call. This CDR3 spans 15 amino acids. Per the germline V gene, CDR1 is ENHRY and CDR2 is SYGVKD. V gave up 7 bases and J gave up 1 base, with 16 bases separating them. The CDR3 region has the DNA TGTGCCATCACCCAAAACGGGGTGGAGAACACTGAAGCTTTCTTT. This translates into CAITQNGVENTEAFF.

The chain couples TRBV6-5 to TRBJ2-5; 8 bases are a match to TRBD1. Looked up from germline, CDR1 is MNHEY and CDR2 is SVGAGI. The junction had 6 bases not matched to a gene; V was cut back by 4 bases and J by 2 bases. The CDR3 totals 15 residues. As DNA, the CDR3 is TGTGCCAGCAGTTTTGACAGGGGAGTACAAGAGACCCAGTACTTC. It encodes CASSFDRGVQETQYF.

The sample holds one count of this clonotype. The chain couples TRBV20-1 to TRBJ1-1, with 11 nucleotides matching TRBD1. CDR1 DFQATT and CDR2 SNEGSKA come from the germline V gene (reference sequence). V shed 6 bases and J 6 bases; nucleotides not matched to a gene: 9. The CDR3 length is 14 residues. The chain's CDR3 is CSAGQGARGPEAFF. The CDR3 DNA is TGCAGTGCCGGACAGGGGGCTAGGGGTCCTGAAGCTTTCTTT.

This chain connects TRBV20-1 to TRBJ2-5, with TRBD1 matching over 7 bases. The V and J ends lost 1 base and 1 base, in that order; junction bases with no gene match: 6. The CDR3 loop spans 15 amino acids. Germline lookup yields CDR1 DFQATT and CDR2 SNEGSKA (reference sequence). CDR3 nucleotide sequence: TGCAGTGCTAGAGGCAAAAGGGACAGCCAAGAGACCCAGTACTTC. Protein: CSARGKRDSQETQYF.

The J gene is TRBJ2-7, the V gene TRBV6-4; D unclear. This CDR3 spans 12 amino acids. V was pared by 8 bases and J by 6 bases, with 14 bases between. Germline V lookup: CDR1 MRHNA, CDR2 SNTAGT. The CDR3 region is CASPAELFEQYF. In DNA form, the CDR3 reads TGTGCCAGCCCTGCTGAACTTTTCGAGCAGTACTTC.

This chain uses TRBV12-5 with TRBJ2-3; a weak D match, TRBD1 (6 bases). Between the trimmed V and J ends, which lost 9 bases and 1 base, there was a span of 11 bases. CDR1 and CDR2 from the germline V gene are LGHNT and FRNRAP. The CDR3 spans 13 residues. In nucleotides, the CDR3 is TGTGCTAGCGCACAGGGTGGCACAGATACGCAGTATTTT. The encoded protein is CASAQGGTDTQYF. Using reference TRBV12-5 and TRBJ2-3 for the parts outside the CDR3, the full variable domain is DARVTQTPRHKVTEMGQEVTMRCQPILGHNTVFWYRQTMMQGLELLAYFRNRAPLDDSGMPKDRFSAEMPDATLATLKIQPSEPRDSAVYFCASAQGGTDTQYFGPGTRLTVL.

V gene TRBV4-1 combines with J gene TRBJ2-1; D unresolved. This CDR3 is built from 16 residues. Trimming cost V 4 bases and J 0 bases, with 13 bases left between them. Germline assignment: CDR1 MGHRA and CDR2 YSYEKL. The CDR3 sequence is CASSPQAGFSYNEQFF. The CDR3, as DNA: TGCGCCAGCAGCCCCCAGGCAGGCTTCTCCTACAATGAGCAGTTCTTC.

The chain recombines TRBV5-1 with TRBJ1-1; no definite D call. V was clipped by 0 bases and J by 7 bases, with 10 bases between them. CDR3 length: 13 residues. The germline gives CDR1 SGHRS, CDR2 YFSETQ. CDR3 nucleotide sequence: TGCGCCAGCAGCTTGGATCCCTCACATGAAGCTTTCTTT. Translating gives CASSLDPSHEAFF.

The V call is TRBV20-1, the J call TRBJ1-2; D call uncertain. Germline V gene lookup returns CDR1 DFQATT and CDR2 SNEGSKA (reference sequence). The CDR3 contains 12 residues. The V end lost 0 bases, the J end lost 8 bases, and 10 bases lay between the germline ends. Here the CDR3 DNA reads TGCAGTGCTAGAGATCGGGAACGGGGCTACACCTTC. Its protein product is CSARDRERGYTF.

The chain couples TRBV24-1 to TRBJ1-2; a weak D match, TRBD1 (5 bases). Trimming cost V 5 bases and J 6 bases, with 12 bases left between them. Germline-derived CDR1 and CDR2 are KGHDR and SFDVKD. The CDR3 length is 13 residues. CDR3 bases: TGTGCCACCAGTGCGGGGCGTGGAGATGGCTACACCTTC. It specifies CATSAGRGDGYTF.

The rearrangement uses TRBV19 and TRBJ1-5; D gene ambiguous. Trimming removed 5 bases at V and 5 bases at J, with 13 bases between. CDR3 length: 14 residues. CDR1 and CDR2 from the germline V gene are LNHDA and SQIVND (reference sequence). CDR3 coding DNA: TGTGCCAGTAGTCCCCGCTTAGGAGATCAGCCCCAGCATTTT. Translation gives CASSPRLGDQPQHF.

V gene TRBV28 combines with J gene TRBJ2-7; no clear D gene. Germline CDR1 MDHEN, CDR2 SYDVKM. CDR3 length equals 12 residues. V shed 6 bases and J shed 2 bases, with 8 bases lying between them. CDR3 nucleotide sequence: TGTGCCAGCAGGGACCCTCCCTACGAGCAGTACTTC. Its translation is CASRDPPYEQYF.

This clonotype turned up a few times. The chain recombines TRBV20-1 with TRBJ2-7; TRBD1 matches at 9 bases. With 4 bases clipped from V and 6 bases from J, the junction kept 10 bases outside the gene matches. The CDR3 covers 14 residues. Germline CDR1 is DFQATT and CDR2 is SNEGSKA (reference sequence). This chain's CDR3 is CSAKLPRTGAEQYF. CDR3 nucleotides: TGCAGTGCTAAATTGCCGCGGACAGGGGCCGAGCAGTACTTC.